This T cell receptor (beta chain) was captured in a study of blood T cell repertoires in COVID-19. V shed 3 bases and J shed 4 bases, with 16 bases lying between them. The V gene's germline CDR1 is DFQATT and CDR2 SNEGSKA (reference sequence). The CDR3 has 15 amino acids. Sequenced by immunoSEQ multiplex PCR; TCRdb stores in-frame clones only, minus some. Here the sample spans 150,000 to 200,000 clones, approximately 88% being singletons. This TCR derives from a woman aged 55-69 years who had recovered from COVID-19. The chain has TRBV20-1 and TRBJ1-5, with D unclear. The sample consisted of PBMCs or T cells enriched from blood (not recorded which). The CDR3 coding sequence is TGCAGTGCTAGTTCGGGAAGAGGGATTAATCAGCCCCAGCATTTT. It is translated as CSASSGRGINQPQHF.